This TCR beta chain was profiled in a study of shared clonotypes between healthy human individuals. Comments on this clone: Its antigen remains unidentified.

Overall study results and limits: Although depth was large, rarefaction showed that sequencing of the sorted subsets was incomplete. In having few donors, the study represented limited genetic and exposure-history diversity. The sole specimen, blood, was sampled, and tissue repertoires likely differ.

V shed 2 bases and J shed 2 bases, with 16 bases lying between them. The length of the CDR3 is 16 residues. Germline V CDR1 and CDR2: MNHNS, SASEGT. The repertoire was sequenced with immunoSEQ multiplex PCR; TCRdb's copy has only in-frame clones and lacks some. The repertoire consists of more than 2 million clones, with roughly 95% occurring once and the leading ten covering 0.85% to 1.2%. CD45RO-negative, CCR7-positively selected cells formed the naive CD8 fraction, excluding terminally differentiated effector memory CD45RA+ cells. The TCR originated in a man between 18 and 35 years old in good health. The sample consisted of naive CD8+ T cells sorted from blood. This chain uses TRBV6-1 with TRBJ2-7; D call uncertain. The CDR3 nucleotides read TGTGCCAGCAGTGAATCCTTTGAGAAAGGACCCTACGAGCAGTACTTC. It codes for CASSESFEKGPYEQYF.